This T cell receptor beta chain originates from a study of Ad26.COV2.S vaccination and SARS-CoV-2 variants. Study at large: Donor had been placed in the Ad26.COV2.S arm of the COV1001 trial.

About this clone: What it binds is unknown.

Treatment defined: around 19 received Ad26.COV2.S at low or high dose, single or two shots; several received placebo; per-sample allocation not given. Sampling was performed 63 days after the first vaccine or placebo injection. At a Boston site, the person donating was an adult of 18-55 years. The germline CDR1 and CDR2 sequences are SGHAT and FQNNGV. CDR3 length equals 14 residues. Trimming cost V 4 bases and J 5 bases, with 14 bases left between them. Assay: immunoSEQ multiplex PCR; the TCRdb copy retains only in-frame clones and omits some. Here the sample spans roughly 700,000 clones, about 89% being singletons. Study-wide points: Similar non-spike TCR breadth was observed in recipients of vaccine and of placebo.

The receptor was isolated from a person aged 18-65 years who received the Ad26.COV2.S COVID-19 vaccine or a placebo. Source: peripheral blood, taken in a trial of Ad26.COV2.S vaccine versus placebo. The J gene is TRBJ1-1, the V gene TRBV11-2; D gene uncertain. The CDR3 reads CASSSSVAGTEAFF. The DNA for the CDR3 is TGTGCCAGCAGCTCATCTGTTGCGGGTACTGAAGCTTTCTTT.